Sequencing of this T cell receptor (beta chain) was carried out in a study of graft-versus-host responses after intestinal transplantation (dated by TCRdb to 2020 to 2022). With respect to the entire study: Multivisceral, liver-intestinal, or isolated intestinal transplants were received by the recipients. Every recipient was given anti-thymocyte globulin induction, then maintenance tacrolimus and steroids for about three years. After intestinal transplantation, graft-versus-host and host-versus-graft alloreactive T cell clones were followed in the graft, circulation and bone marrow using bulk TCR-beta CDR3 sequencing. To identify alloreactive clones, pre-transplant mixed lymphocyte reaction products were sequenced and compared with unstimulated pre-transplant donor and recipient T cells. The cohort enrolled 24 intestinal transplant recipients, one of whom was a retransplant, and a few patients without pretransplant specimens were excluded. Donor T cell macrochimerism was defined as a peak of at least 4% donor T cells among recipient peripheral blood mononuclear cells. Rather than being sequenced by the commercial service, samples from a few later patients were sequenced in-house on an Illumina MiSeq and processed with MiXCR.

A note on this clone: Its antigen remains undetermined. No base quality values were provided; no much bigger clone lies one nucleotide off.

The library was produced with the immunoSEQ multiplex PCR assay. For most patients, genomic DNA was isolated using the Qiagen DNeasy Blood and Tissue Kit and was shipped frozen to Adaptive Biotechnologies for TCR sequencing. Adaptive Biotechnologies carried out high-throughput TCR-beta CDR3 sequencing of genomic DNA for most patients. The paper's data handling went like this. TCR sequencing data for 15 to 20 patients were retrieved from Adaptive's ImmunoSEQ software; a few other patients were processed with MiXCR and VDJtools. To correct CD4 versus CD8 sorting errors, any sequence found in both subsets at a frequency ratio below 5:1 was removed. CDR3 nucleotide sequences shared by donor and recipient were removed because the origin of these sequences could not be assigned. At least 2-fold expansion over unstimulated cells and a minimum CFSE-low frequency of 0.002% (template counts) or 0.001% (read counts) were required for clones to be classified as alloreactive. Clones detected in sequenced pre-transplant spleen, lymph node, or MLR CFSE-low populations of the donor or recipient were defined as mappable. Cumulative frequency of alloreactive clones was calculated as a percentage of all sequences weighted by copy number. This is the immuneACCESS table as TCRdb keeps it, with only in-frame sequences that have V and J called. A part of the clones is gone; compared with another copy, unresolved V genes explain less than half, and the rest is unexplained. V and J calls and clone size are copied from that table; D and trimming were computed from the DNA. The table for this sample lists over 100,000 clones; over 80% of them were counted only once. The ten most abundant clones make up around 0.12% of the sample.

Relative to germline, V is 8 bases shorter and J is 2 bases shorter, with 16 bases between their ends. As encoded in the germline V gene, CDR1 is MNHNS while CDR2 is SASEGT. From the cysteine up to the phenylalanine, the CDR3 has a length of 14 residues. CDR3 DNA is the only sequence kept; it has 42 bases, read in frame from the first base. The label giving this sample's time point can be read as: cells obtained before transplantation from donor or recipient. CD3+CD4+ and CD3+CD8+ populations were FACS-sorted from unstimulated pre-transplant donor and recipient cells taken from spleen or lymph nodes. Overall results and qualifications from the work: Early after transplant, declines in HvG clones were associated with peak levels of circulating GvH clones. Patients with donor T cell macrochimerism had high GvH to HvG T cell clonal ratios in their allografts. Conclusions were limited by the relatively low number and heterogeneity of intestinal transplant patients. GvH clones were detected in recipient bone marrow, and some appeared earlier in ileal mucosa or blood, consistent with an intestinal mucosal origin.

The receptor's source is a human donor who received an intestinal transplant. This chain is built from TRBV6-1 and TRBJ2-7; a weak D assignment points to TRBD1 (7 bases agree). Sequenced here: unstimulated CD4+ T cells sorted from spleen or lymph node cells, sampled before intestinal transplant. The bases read TGTGCCAGCTCTGGTGGAGGGGGCCCCTACGAGCAGTACTTC. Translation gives CASSGGGGPYEQYF.